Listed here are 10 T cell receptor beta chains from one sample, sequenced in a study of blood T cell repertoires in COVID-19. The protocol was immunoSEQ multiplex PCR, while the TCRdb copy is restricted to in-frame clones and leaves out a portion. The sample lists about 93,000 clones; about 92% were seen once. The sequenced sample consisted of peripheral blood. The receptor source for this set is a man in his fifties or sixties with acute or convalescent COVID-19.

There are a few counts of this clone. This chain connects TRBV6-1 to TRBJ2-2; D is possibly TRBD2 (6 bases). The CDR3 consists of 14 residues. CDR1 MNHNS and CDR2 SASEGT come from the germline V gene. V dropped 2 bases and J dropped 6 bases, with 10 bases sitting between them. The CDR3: CASSERRDAGELFF. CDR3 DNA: TGTGCCAGCAGTGAACGGAGGGATGCCGGGGAGCTGTTTTTT.

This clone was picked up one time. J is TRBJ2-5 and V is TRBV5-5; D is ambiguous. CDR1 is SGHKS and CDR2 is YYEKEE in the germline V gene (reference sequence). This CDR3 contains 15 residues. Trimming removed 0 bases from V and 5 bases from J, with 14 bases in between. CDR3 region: CASSLDPSYRETQYF. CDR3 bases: TGTGCCAGCAGCTTGGATCCAAGCTATCGCGAGACCCAGTACTTC.

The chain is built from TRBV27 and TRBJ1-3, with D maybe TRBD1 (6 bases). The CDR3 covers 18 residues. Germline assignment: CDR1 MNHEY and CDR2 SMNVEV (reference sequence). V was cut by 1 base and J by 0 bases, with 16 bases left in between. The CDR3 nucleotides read TGTGCCAGCAGTTTATTGGCCGGGACATCCCTCTCTGGAAACACCATATATTTT. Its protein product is CASSLLAGTSLSGNTIYF.

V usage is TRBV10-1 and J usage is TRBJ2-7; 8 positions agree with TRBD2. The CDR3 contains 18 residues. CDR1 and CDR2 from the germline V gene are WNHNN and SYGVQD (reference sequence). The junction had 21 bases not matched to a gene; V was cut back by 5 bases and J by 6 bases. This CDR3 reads CASSTQGGASGSSAEQYF. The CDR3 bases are TGCGCCAGCAGTACGCAGGGTGGGGCCAGCGGGAGTTCGGCCGAGCAGTACTTC.

CDR3 DNA sequence: TGTGCCAGCAGTTTATTTCGGACTAGCGCTACGAATGAGCAGTTCTTC. This translates into CASSLFRTSATNEQFF. This rearrangement joins TRBV27 to TRBJ2-1; 9 positions match TRBD2. J gave up 7 bases and V 1 base, and 8 bases lay outside the gene matches. CDR3 size: 16 residues. Germline-derived CDR1 and CDR2 are MNHEY and SMNVEV (reference sequence).

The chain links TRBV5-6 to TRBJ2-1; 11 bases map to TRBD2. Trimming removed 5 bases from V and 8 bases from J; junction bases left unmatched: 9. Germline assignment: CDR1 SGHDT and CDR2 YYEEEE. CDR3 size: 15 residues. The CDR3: CASSPPTSGSDEQFF. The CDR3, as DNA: TGTGCCAGCAGTCCCCCAACTAGCGGGAGCGATGAGCAGTTCTTC. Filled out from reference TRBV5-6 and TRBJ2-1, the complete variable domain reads DAGVTQSPTHLIKTRGQQVTLRCSPKSGHDTVSWYQQALGQGPQFIFQYYEEEERQRGNFPDRFSGHQFPNYSSELNVNALLLGDSALYLCASSPPTSGSDEQFFGPGTRLTVL.

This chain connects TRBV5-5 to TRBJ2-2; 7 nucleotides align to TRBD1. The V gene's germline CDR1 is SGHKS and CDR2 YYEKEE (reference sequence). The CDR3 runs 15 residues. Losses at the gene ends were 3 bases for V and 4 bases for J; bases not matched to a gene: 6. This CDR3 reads CASSYKGASTGELFF. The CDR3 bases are TGTGCCAGCAGCTACAAGGGGGCGAGCACCGGGGAGCTGTTTTTT.

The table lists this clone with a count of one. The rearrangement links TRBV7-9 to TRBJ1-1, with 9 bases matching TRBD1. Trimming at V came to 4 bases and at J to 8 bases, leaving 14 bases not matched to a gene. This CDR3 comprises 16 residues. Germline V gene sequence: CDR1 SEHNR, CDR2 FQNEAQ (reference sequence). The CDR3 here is CASSWPPYRDREEAFF. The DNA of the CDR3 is TGTGCCAGCAGCTGGCCCCCTTACCGGGACAGGGAGGAAGCTTTCTTT.

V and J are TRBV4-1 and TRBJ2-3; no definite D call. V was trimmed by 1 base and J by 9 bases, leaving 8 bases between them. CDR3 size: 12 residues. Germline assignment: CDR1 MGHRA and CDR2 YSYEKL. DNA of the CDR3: TGCGCCAGCAGCCAAGTCAGGTCGACGCAGTATTTT. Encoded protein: CASSQVRSTQYF.

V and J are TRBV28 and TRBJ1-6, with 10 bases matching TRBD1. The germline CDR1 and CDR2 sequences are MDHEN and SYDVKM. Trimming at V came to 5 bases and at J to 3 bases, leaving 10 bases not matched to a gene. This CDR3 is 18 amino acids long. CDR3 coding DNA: TGTGCCAGCAGTCTCGATCTGGGGACAGGGGTCTATAATTCACCCCTCCACTTT. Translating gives CASSLDLGTGVYNSPLHF.